What follows are 11 T cell receptor beta chains derived from one specimen sequenced in a study of vaccination effects on CD4 cells after COVID-19. Their antigens remain unidentified. After expansion with viral peptide pools in the ViraFEST assay, antigen-specific CD4+ T cells were sequenced. The culture ran for around nine days, and then CD4+ T cells were isolated. Participants completed two doses of the BNT162b2 or mRNA-1273 vaccine. Produced via immunoSEQ multiplex PCR; TCRdb's table is partial and in-frame only. Of about 72,000 clones listed, 81% are singletons. The sequencing used CD4+ T cells from PBMCs cultured with HCoV-229E spike peptides, collected after COVID-19 vaccination. Receptors originate from a human donor who received a COVID-19 vaccine.

V is TRBV9 and J is TRBJ1-6; TRBD1 might be the D (5 bases). The CDR3 length is 15 residues. Germline V gives CDR1 SGDLS, CDR2 YYNGEE. V was shortened by 0 bases and J by 9 bases, with 13 bases between the two germline ends. CDR3 bases: TGTGCCAGCAGCGTAGGTGGGGCCCTCGGTTCACCCCTCCACTTT. Amino acids: CASSVGGALGSPLHF.

The chain has TRBV19 and TRBJ2-7; maybe TRBD1 (5 bases). Germline V lookup: CDR1 LNHDA, CDR2 SQIVND (reference sequence). The CDR3 has 13 residues. V was pared by 3 bases and J by 11 bases, with 17 bases between. CDR3: CASSIEGRAPKYV. CDR3 sequence (DNA): TGTGCCAGTAGTATCGAAGGCAGGGCCCCTAAGTACGTC.

This chain links TRBV27 with TRBJ1-1; D remains unclear. V was pared by 6 bases and J by 1 base, with 15 bases between. Germline V gene sequence: CDR1 MNHEY, CDR2 SMNVEV (reference sequence). This CDR3 is 15 amino acids long. The CDR3 coding sequence is TGTGCCAGCAGCTTGACCGCCGAAGCGAACACTGAAGCTTTCTTT. This gives the protein CASSLTAEANTEAFF.

This clone was detected a few times. J is TRBJ1-5 and V is TRBV7-3; D possibly corresponds to TRBD1 (6 bases). V was trimmed by 5 bases and J by 4 bases, leaving 9 bases between them. The V gene's germline CDR1 is SGHTA and CDR2 FQGTGA. The CDR3 length is 13 residues. The chain's CDR3 is CASSVTGNQPQHF. CDR3 DNA: TGTGCCAGCAGCGTTACAGGGAATCAGCCCCAGCATTTT.

The V and J genes are TRBV14 and TRBJ1-2; D gene ambiguous. CDR1 is SGHDN, CDR2 FVKESK, per germline. Trimming left V 1 base short and J 4 bases short, with 16 bases between. This CDR3 is built from 16 residues. The CDR3 DNA reads TGTGCCAGCAGCCAAGGTTCCCCATGGCTTGGCTATGGCTACACCTTC. Protein: CASSQGSPWLGYGYTF. The entire variable domain, with the rest obtained from reference TRBV14 and TRBJ1-2, is as follows: EAGVTQFPSHSVIEKGQTVTLRCDPISGHDNLYWYRRVMGKEIKFLLHFVKESKQDESGMPNNRFLAERTGGTYSTLKVQPAELEDSGVYFCASSQGSPWLGYGYTFGSGTRLTVV.

The V gene is TRBV7-9, the J gene TRBJ1-2; D remains ambiguous. V was trimmed by 5 bases and J by 2 bases, leaving 9 bases between them. Germline CDR1 reads SEHNR; CDR2 reads FQNEAQ (reference sequence). This CDR3 has 13 residues. The DNA of the CDR3 is TGTGCCAGCAGCGCCGGAATCAACTATGGCTACACCTTC. Its protein product is CASSAGINYGYTF.

The V gene is TRBV7-9, the J gene TRBJ2-1, with 10 nucleotides matching TRBD2. V gave up 5 bases and J gave up 4 bases; unmatched junction bases: 8. The CDR3 sequence is 16 residues long. CDR1 SEHNR and CDR2 FQNEAQ come from the germline V gene (reference sequence). The CDR3 reads CASSPILAGVYNEQFF. The CDR3 DNA reads as TGTGCCAGCAGCCCAATCCTAGCGGGGGTATACAATGAGCAGTTCTTC.

The rearrangement uses TRBV7-2 and TRBJ2-2, with TRBD2 matching over 16 bases. The germline V gene has CDR1 SGHTA and CDR2 FQGNSA. The CDR3 totals 18 residues. The V gene end was trimmed by 5 bases and the J gene end by 4 bases; junction bases not matched to a gene: 7. The CDR3 protein is CASSTPGLAGGITGELFF. The DNA for the CDR3 is TGTGCCAGCAGCACACCGGGACTAGCGGGGGGGATCACCGGGGAGCTGTTTTTT.

This sequence joins TRBV6-5 and TRBJ2-1; TRBD2 matches at 10 bases. The CDR3 is 15 residues long. The J segment lost 8 bases and the V segment lost 5 bases, leaving 9 bases of the junction unmatched. CDR1 and CDR2 from the germline V gene are MNHEY and SVGAGI. The CDR3: CASSPSGGPVDEQFF. The DNA of the CDR3 is TGTGCCAGCAGTCCTAGCGGGGGCCCCGTGGATGAGCAGTTCTTC.

This chain joins TRBV28 and TRBJ1-4, with D possibly matching TRBD1 (5 bases). CDR1 MDHEN and CDR2 SYDVKM come from the germline V gene. This CDR3 is 16 amino acids long. V lost 6 bases and J 5 bases, leaving 19 bases between the germline ends. The DNA for the CDR3 is TGTGCCAGCAGCTATCACCTACCGGGGCCCAATGAAAAACTGTTTTTT. Translated, it gives CASSYHLPGPNEKLFF.

The chain joins TRBV18 to TRBJ2-1; D is perhaps TRBD1 (5 bases). Germline V lookup: CDR1 KGHSH, CDR2 LQKENI. CDR3 length: 13 amino acids. Deletions cut 2 bases from V and 7 bases from J, with 9 bases between. CDR3 sequence (DNA): TGTGCCAGCTCACCAACCAGGGATAATGAGCAGTTCTTC. It translates to CASSPTRDNEQFF.